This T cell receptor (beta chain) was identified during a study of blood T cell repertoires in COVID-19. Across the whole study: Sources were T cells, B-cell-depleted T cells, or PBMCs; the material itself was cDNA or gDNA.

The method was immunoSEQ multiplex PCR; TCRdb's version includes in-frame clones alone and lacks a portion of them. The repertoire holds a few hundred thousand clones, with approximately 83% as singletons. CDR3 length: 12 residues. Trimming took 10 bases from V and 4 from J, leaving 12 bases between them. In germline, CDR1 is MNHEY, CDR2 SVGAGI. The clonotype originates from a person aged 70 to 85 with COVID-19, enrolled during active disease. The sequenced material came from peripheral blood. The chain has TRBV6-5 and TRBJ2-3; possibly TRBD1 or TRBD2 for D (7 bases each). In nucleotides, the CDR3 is TGTGCCACCAGGGGGGGGGCAGATACGCAGTATTTT. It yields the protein CATRGGADTQYF.